This TCR beta chain was captured in a study of OX40 agonist ivuxolimab in advanced cancers. The V gene's germline CDR1 is SNHLY and CDR2 FYNNEI. The CDR3 is made up of 17 amino acids. V trimming: 6 bases; J trimming: 3 bases; junction bases outside the gene matches: 10. Measured with immunoSEQ multiplex PCR; TCRdb has only the in-frame clones, and not every one. The sample has more than 12,000 clones, more than 75% seen once; the top ten hold roughly 19%. The receptor comes from an adult with an advanced solid tumor such as melanoma, head and neck, liver or kidney cancer. The source material was CD4+ or CD8+ T cells sorted from blood, sampled in a trial of the OX40 agonist ivuxolimab. This chain connects TRBV2 to TRBJ2-5; 13 bases fit TRBD2. The CDR3 protein is CASSVGLAGLLEETQYF. In DNA form, the CDR3 reads TGTGCCAGCAGCGTGGGACTAGCGGGACTCCTGGAAGAGACCCAGTACTTC.